This is a list of T cell receptor beta chains from one sample in a study of T-cell reconstitution after alpha-beta-depleted transplantation in children. TCRdb re-called the PCR reads with MiXCR, one entry per CDR3 protein. In the table there are 200,000 to 250,000 distinct CDR3 sequences, around 12% of which are singletons. Sequencing used PBMCs from the stem cell graft donor, obtained from the stem cell graft. These receptors were obtained from a human donor who donated a stem cell graft to a child with acute lymphoblastic leukemia. CDR3s include the opening cysteine and the closing phenylalanine or tryptophan. A D gene is named only where the DNA matches it firmly. A row's size may be missing; if present it is once, few, many or a size class.

>many|TRBD1|TRBV20-1|TRBJ2-5
CSLRQGVRETQYF
TGCAGTTTGAGACAGGGCGTGCGAGAGACCCAGTACTTC
>few|.|TRBV27|TRBJ2-7
CASRTQSYEQYF
TGTGCCAGCAGGACCCAATCCTACGAGCAGTACTTC
>.|TRBD2|TRBV20-1|TRBJ2-1
CSAPSSGTRRSSYNEQFF
TGCAGTGCGCCATCTTCCGGGACTAGGCGAAGCTCCTACAATGAGCAGTTCTTC
>.|TRBD1|TRBV19|TRBJ2-7
CASSIGQGGAYEQYF
TGTGCCAGTAGTATTGGACAGGGTGGGGCCTACGAGCAGTACTTC
>many|.|TRBV5-1|TRBJ1-6
CASSLAAYPNSPLHF
TGCGCCAGCAGCTTGGCCGCGTATCCTAATTCACCCCTCCACTTT
>many|.|TRBV28|TRBJ2-7
CASSFPRGGGIWEQYF
TGTGCCAGCAGTTTCCCTCGAGGGGGGGGGATCTGGGAGCAGTACTTC
>few|.|TRBV6-1|TRBJ1-6
CASKRGISYNSPLHF
TGTGCCAGCAAACGGGGGATATCCTATAATTCACCCCTCCACTTT
>few|TRBD1|TRBV5-1|TRBJ2-7
CASSPMAGQGSYEQYF
TGCGCCAGCAGCCCTATGGCGGGACAGGGGTCCTACGAGCAGTACTTC
>many|.|TRBV6-6|TRBJ1-4
CASSPRGEKLFF
TGTGCCAGCAGTCCTAGGGGTGAAAAACTGTTTTTT
>many|.|TRBV19|TRBJ1-2
CASSKLQADGYTF
TGTGCCAGTAGTAAGTTACAGGCCGATGGCTACACCTTC
>.|.|TRBV7-6|TRBJ2-2
CASSLVRSGELFF
TGTGCCAGCAGCTTAGTCCGCTCCGGGGAGCTGTTTTTT
>many|.|TRBV7-9|TRBJ1-3
CASSPRVNTIYF
TGTGCCAGCAGCCCGAGGGTTAACACCATATATTTT
>many|.|TRBV2|TRBJ1-2
CASSDPRPYTF
TGTGCCAGCAGTGACCCCCGACCCTACACCTTC
>.|TRBD2|TRBV6-1|TRBJ2-1
CASSRGAGEANEQFF
TGTGCCAGCAGTCGGGGTGCGGGAGAGGCCAATGAGCAGTTCTTC
>.|.|TRBV20-1|TRBJ2-1
CSARLTYGGNEQFF
TGCAGTGCTAGACTAACATATGGGGGGAATGAGCAGTTCTTC
>many|.|TRBV9|TRBJ2-2
CASTSGELNTGELFF
TGTGCCAGCACGTCGGGAGAACTGAACACCGGGGAGCTGTTTTTT
>many|.|TRBV28|TRBJ2-4
CASRYTRVGNIQYF
TGTGCCAGCAGATACACACGTGTAGGAAACATTCAGTACTTC
>many|TRBD1|TRBV6-6|TRBJ1-2
CASSLGQSYGYTF
TGTGCCAGCAGTTTGGGACAGAGTTATGGCTACACCTTC
>many|TRBD1|TRBV6-1|TRBJ1-6
CASGPRDRNSPLHF
TGTGCCAGCGGACCTAGGGACAGAAATTCACCCCTCCACTTT
>few|.|TRBV7-9|TRBJ2-7
CASTRSSYEQYF
TGTGCCAGCACCCGGAGCTCCTACGAGCAGTACTTC
>many|TRBD1|TRBV7-9|TRBJ1-1
CASSSGQGVGTEAFF
TGTGCCAGCAGCTCGGGACAGGGGGTCGGCACTGAAGCTTTCTTT
>many|TRBD1|TRBV20-1|TRBJ1-5
CSATSDRVRESNQPQHF
TGCAGTGCTACCTCGGACAGGGTGAGAGAGAGCAATCAGCCCCAGCATTTT
>few|.|TRBV30|TRBJ1-5
CAWSVSGAGNQPQHF
TGTGCCTGGAGTGTCTCCGGAGCGGGCAATCAGCCCCAGCATTTT
>many|TRBD2|TRBV7-9|TRBJ2-7
CASSLGWASGRYEQYF
TGTGCCAGCAGCTTAGGTTGGGCTAGCGGGAGATACGAGCAGTACTTC
>many|.|TRBV12-3/TRBV12-4|TRBJ2-4
CASISTRDYKNIQYF
TGTGCCAGCATCTCCACCCGGGATTACAAAAACATTCAGTACTTC
>.|.|TRBV27|TRBJ2-1
CASSFFNGINNEQFF
TGTGCCAGCAGTTTTTTCAACGGGATTAACAATGAGCAGTTCTTC
>few|TRBD1|TRBV18|TRBJ1-2
CASSAVTGGESYYGYTF
TGTGCCAGCTCCGCGGTGACAGGGGGCGAGAGTTATTACGGCTACACCTTC
>many|.|TRBV20-1|TRBJ2-7
CSARAHHSYEQYF
TGCAGTGCTAGAGCTCATCACTCCTACGAGCAGTACTTC
>many|TRBD1|TRBV18|TRBJ2-1
CASSPAGGNEQFF
TGTGCCAGCTCACCGGCAGGGGGCAATGAGCAGTTCTTC
>many|.|TRBV7-9|TRBJ2-5
CASSLVGGEQETQYF
TGTGCCAGCAGCTTAGTCGGAGGGGAGCAGGAGACCCAGTACTTC
>.|.|TRBV9|TRBJ2-5
CASSVAGQATETQYF
TGTGCCAGCAGCGTAGCGGGACAAGCCACGGAGACCCAGTACTTC
>many|.|TRBV9|TRBJ1-1
CASSPGGRAEAFF
TGTGCCAGCAGCCCTGGAGGCCGAGCTGAAGCTTTCTTT
>many|TRBD1|TRBV6-6|TRBJ2-5
CASSLGQHETQYF
TGTGCCAGCAGTTTGGGACAGCACGAGACCCAGTACTTC
>many|TRBD2|TRBV6-2/TRBV6-3|TRBJ2-1
CASSVTSGEYNEQFF
TGTGCCAGCAGCGTCACTAGCGGGGAGTACAATGAGCAGTTCTTC
>many|.|TRBV27|TRBJ2-7
CASTIHGQAGYEQYF
TGTGCCAGCACCATCCACGGGCAGGCGGGCTACGAGCAGTACTTC
>many|.|TRBV20-1|TRBJ2-1
CSSDYNEQFF
TGCAGTTCTGACTACAATGAGCAGTTCTTC
>many|.|TRBV29-1|TRBJ2-5
CSVAPQGETQYF
TGCAGCGTTGCCCCCCAAGGAGAGACCCAGTACTTC
>.|TRBD1|TRBV9|TRBJ2-7
CASSVTTGASYEQYF
TGTGCCAGCAGCGTAACGACAGGGGCCTCCTACGAGCAGTACTTC
>few|.|TRBV18|TRBJ1-6
CASSPPGRRDSPLHF
TGTGCCAGCTCACCGCCTGGGCGTCGGGATTCACCCCTCCACTTT
>.|.|TRBV6-5|TRBJ1-2
CAGRRTTYGYTF
TGTGCCGGCAGGCGGACAACCTATGGCTACACCTTC
>many|.|TRBV7-9|TRBJ1-3
CASGRRGSSGNTIYF
TGTGCCAGCGGACGGCGCGGTAGCTCTGGAAACACCATATATTTT
>many|.|TRBV7-6|TRBJ2-3
CASSWTSTDTQYF
TGTGCCAGCAGCTGGACTAGCACAGATACGCAGTATTTT
>many|.|TRBV4-2|TRBJ2-5
CASSQDAGPQETQYF
TGTGCCAGCAGCCAAGATGCGGGGCCCCAAGAGACCCAGTACTTC
>many|.|TRBV5-4|TRBJ2-5
CASSLGSRETQYF
TGTGCCAGCAGCTTGGGGTCAAGGGAGACCCAGTACTTC
>many|.|TRBV7-2|TRBJ1-1
CASSEQGIRNTEAFF
TGTGCCAGCAGCGAGCAGGGTATAAGGAACACTGAAGCTTTCTTT
>many|TRBD1|TRBV5-1|TRBJ2-7
CASSSGQLYEQYF
TGCGCCAGCAGCTCGGGACAGCTATACGAGCAGTACTTC
>many|.|TRBV9|TRBJ2-7
CASSAWDSGEQYF
TGTGCCAGCAGCGCCTGGGACTCCGGCGAGCAGTACTTC
>many|.|TRBV10-3|TRBJ2-1
CAISERAGRNSYNEQFF
TGTGCCATCAGTGAGCGAGCAGGGAGAAATTCCTACAATGAGCAGTTCTTC
>many|TRBD2|TRBV28|TRBJ2-1
CASSFNPSGGSYNEQFF
TGTGCCAGCAGTTTCAACCCCAGCGGGGGTTCCTACAATGAGCAGTTCTTC
>many|.|TRBV28|TRBJ2-7
CASYEQYF
TGTGCCAGCTACGAGCAGTACTTC
>.|TRBD2|TRBV4-2|TRBJ2-3
CASSQGSGGRADTQYF
TGTGCCAGCAGCCAAGGGAGCGGGGGGCGGGCAGATACGCAGTATTTT
>many|TRBD2|TRBV29-1|TRBJ2-7
CSVTRRGYEQYF
TGCAGCGTTACCCGGCGGGGGTACGAGCAGTACTTC
>many|.|TRBV4-3|TRBJ2-4
CASSQDRNRIIAKNIQYF
TGCGCCAGCAGCCAAGATAGAAACAGAATCATAGCCAAAAACATTCAGTACTTC
>.|.|TRBV7-9|TRBJ2-7
CASSPPAGPWEQYF
TGTGCCAGCAGCCCGCCCGCTGGGCCTTGGGAGCAGTACTTC
>many|.|TRBV6-2/TRBV6-3|TRBJ2-4
CASSYGGGYKNIQYF
TGTGCCAGCAGTTACGGTGGGGGATACAAAAACATTCAGTACTTC
>many|TRBD2|TRBV2|TRBJ2-1
CASSEVVPSGITYNEQFF
TGTGCCAGCAGTGAAGTTGTACCTAGCGGAATCACCTACAATGAGCAGTTCTTC
>many|.|TRBV5-1|TRBJ1-1
CASSLEGVNTEAFF
TGCGCCAGCAGCTTGGAGGGGGTAAACACTGAAGCTTTCTTT
>many|.|TRBV25-1|TRBJ2-3
CASSETGILTDTQYF
TGTGCCAGCAGTGAAACAGGCATCCTCACAGATACGCAGTATTTT